This T cell receptor (beta chain) was captured in a study of regulatory dendritic cells for organ transplantation. Study in general: Monocytes received vitamin D3 on days 0 and 4, IL-10 on day 4.

By share, this clone ranks as medium-sized. The antigen remains unidentified. Some clones are missing from TCRdb's copy, which holds only in-frame ones; the method was immunoSEQ multiplex PCR. The sample lists 12,000 or so clones, around 62% occurring once. Allogeneic regulatory or mature dendritic cells were co-cultured for about 5 days with CFSE-labeled sorted T cells at 1:10. FACS sorted CD4+ or CD8+ T cells into CD45RA+ naive and CD45RO+ memory. Sequencing was performed on naive CD8+ T cells from blood cultured with dendritic cells. Subset denoted: CD45RA+ naive T cells. The sequence derives from a human donor in good health.

The CDR3 protein is CASSHRGNYGYTF. The CDR3 bases are TGTGCCAGCAGTCACAGGGGCAACTATGGCTACACCTTC. The V gene is TRBV28, the J gene TRBJ1-2; TRBD1 aligns across 7 bases. CDR3 length: 13 amino acids. Looked up from germline, CDR1 is MDHEN and CDR2 is SYDVKM. V gave up 5 bases and J gave up 2 bases; unmatched junction bases: 2.